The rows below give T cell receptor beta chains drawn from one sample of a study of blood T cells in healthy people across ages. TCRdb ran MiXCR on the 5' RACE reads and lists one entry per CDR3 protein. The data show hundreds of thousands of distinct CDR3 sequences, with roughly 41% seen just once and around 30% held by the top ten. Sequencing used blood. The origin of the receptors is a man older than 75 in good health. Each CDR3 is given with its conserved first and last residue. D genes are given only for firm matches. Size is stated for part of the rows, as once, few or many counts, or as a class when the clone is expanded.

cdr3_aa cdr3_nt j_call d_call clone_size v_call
CSVAGRGELFF TGCAGCGTTGCGGGCCGCGGGGAGCTGTTTTTT TRBJ2-2 . many TRBV29-1
CASSKGTGGFGDTQYF TGTGCCAGCAGCAAAGGGACAGGGGGCTTCGGGGATACGCAGTATTTT TRBJ2-3 . . TRBV21-1
CSVPTSTWDTQYF TGCAGTGTCCCGACCTCCACTTGGGATACGCAGTATTTT TRBJ2-3 . . TRBV20-1
CASSRSLISTDTQYF TGTGCCAGCAGCCGCTCCCTGATTAGCACAGATACGCAGTATTTT TRBJ2-3 . . TRBV7-2
CASSYRGGRETQYF TGTGCCAGCAGTTACAGGGGCGGTAGAGAGACCCAGTACTTC TRBJ2-5 TRBD1 . TRBV28
CASSRTGTGNEQYF TGTGCCAGCAGCCGGACCGGGACAGGTAACGAGCAGTACTTC TRBJ2-7 TRBD1 few TRBV7-9
CASSELVAGRQETQYF TGCGCCAGCAGTGAGTTGGTAGCGGGGCGACAAGAGACCCAGTACTTC TRBJ2-5 TRBD2 many TRBV10-2
CSVPPGQGNYGYTF TGCAGCGTTCCCCCGGGACAGGGAAACTATGGCTACACCTTC TRBJ1-2 TRBD1 few TRBV29-1
CSVAGSLGEKLFF TGTAGCGTAGCCGGGTCTCTGGGTGAAAAACTGTTTTTT TRBJ1-4 . . TRBV29-1
CASSAIDRVPTGELFF TGTGCCAGCAGCGCAATCGACAGGGTTCCAACCGGGGAGCTGTTTTTT TRBJ2-2 TRBD1 . TRBV9
CASSQAGESTNEQFF TGCGCCAGCAGCCAGGCGGGAGAGTCCACCAATGAGCAGTTCTTC TRBJ2-1 TRBD2 many TRBV4-3
CSVSQQGPTEAFF TGCAGCGTTTCCCAGCAGGGCCCCACTGAAGCTTTCTTT TRBJ1-1 . once TRBV29-1
CASSDYTSGIYNEQFF TGTGCCAGCAGTGACTATACTAGCGGTATTTACAATGAGCAGTTCTTC TRBJ2-1 TRBD2 . TRBV6-1
CASRDRGWDEQFF TGCGCCAGCCGGGACAGGGGATGGGATGAGCAGTTCTTC TRBJ2-1 TRBD1 few TRBV10-2
CASSGMTGNEGSPLHF TGCGCCAGCAGCGGCATGACAGGGAATGAGGGCTCACCCCTCCACTTT TRBJ1-6 TRBD1 . TRBV5-1
CASSKVGSSTDTQYF TGTGCCAGCAGTAAGGTGGGGTCTAGCACAGATACGCAGTATTTT TRBJ2-3 . . TRBV6-5
CASSYSGGVPSYNEQFF TGTGCCAGCAGTTACTCGGGCGGGGTCCCCTCCTACAATGAGCAGTTCTTC TRBJ2-1 . few TRBV6-2/TRBV6-3
CASSELGPGPQHF TGTGCCAGCAGCGAGCTTGGCCCGGGGCCCCAGCATTTT TRBJ1-5 . few TRBV14
CASKTGATNEKLFF TGTGCCAGCAAAACAGGGGCAACTAATGAAAAACTGTTTTTT TRBJ1-4 TRBD1 once TRBV6-1
CASSLARWGTGDMNTEAFF TGTGCCAGCAGTTTAGCTCGTTGGGGGACAGGAGACATGAACACTGAAGCTTTCTTT TRBJ1-1 TRBD1 . TRBV12-3/TRBV12-4
CASSYSKISSYEQYF TGTGCCAGCAGTTACTCGAAAATTTCCTCCTACGAGCAGTACTTC TRBJ2-7 . few TRBV6-2/TRBV6-3
CASSQVETSGRAGDTQYF TGTGCCAGCAGCCAAGTGGAGACTAGCGGGAGGGCCGGAGATACGCAGTATTTT TRBJ2-3 TRBD2 . TRBV3-1
CSALQERNSLLHF TGCAGTGCTCTGCAGGAGCGAAATTCACTCCTCCACTTT TRBJ1-6 . once TRBV20-1
CASSNGPAGGYTQYF TGTGCCAGCAGTAACGGACCAGCGGGAGGGTATACGCAGTATTTT TRBJ2-3 TRBD2 . TRBV28
CASRDNPDTQYF TGTGCCAGTAGAGACAATCCAGATACGCAGTATTTT TRBJ2-3 . . TRBV2
CATSRDNGDEQYF TGTGCCACCAGCAGAGATAATGGGGATGAGCAGTACTTC TRBJ2-5 . few TRBV15
CSTLGLAGGRRYADTQYF TGCAGCACTCTGGGACTAGCGGGGGGGCGCAGATACGCAGATACGCAGTATTTT TRBJ2-3 TRBD2 many TRBV20-1
CASSPRRLAEETQYF TGTGCCAGCAGCCCAAGACGACTAGCGGAAGAGACCCAGTACTTC TRBJ2-5 TRBD2 few TRBV7-9
CASSPDGRGGPEQYNEQYF TGTGCCAGCAGCCCCGACGGGCGGGGGGGCCCTGAGCAGTACAATGAGCAGTACTTC TRBJ2-7 TRBD2 . TRBV7-9
CSARDQWRGGETQYF TGCAGTGCTAGAGATCAATGGCGGGGGGGGGAGACCCAGTACTTC TRBJ2-5 TRBD2 . TRBV20-1
CASSSRQGGPDTQYF TGTGCCAGCAGCTCCCGACAGGGAGGCCCAGATACGCAGTATTTT TRBJ2-3 . . TRBV7-2
CSVVPTYSYNEQFF TGCAGCGTTGTTCCTACCTACTCCTACAATGAGCAGTTCTTC TRBJ2-1 . few TRBV29-1
CASRLAWETQFF TGTGCCAGCAGACTAGCGTGGGAGACCCAGTTCTTC TRBJ2-1 TRBD2 . TRBV2
CASSKKGMSEQYF TGTGCCAGCAGCAAAAAGGGGATGAGCGAGCAGTACTTC TRBJ2-7 . . TRBV21-1
CASSQEPGLAADTQYF TGTGCCAGCAGCCAAGAACCGGGACTAGCGGCAGATACGCAGTATTTT TRBJ2-3 TRBD2 few TRBV14
CASSPRVGQLNEQFF TGTGCCAGCAGTCCTCGGGTGGGGCAGCTGAATGAGCAGTTCTTC TRBJ2-1 . few TRBV28
CASAGETQYF TGTGCCAGCGCTGGGGAGACCCAGTACTTC TRBJ2-5 . . TRBV6-1
CASNRSGANSPLHF TGTGCCAGCAACCGCTCCGGGGCTAATTCACCCCTCCACTTT TRBJ1-6 . . TRBV7-9
CASSLSQAGDYEQYF TGTGCCAGCAGTTTATCCCAAGCAGGAGACTACGAGCAGTACTTC TRBJ2-7 . few TRBV28
CSVERGSLVGELFF TGCAGCGTTGAAAGGGGATCCCTTGTCGGGGAGCTGTTCTTC TRBJ2-1 . . TRBV29-1
CASSLRAGQGAYEQYF TGTGCCAGCAGCCTTCGAGCGGGACAGGGGGCCTACGAGCAGTACTTC TRBJ2-7 TRBD1 few TRBV7-9
CASSQDFNSNQPQHF TGCGCCAGCAGCCAAGATTTTAATAGCAATCAGCCCCAGCATTTT TRBJ1-5 . few TRBV4-1
CASTTGTASYEQYF TGTGCCAGCACCACCGGGACAGCGAGCTACGAGCAGTACTTC TRBJ2-7 TRBD1 . TRBV6-5
CSGHRAPLDEQFF TGCAGCGGCCACAGGGCTCCTTTGGATGAGCAGTTCTTC TRBJ2-1 . . TRBV29-1
CASSHRGLGEQYF TGTGCCAGCAGCCACAGAGGGTTAGGAGAGCAGTACTTC TRBJ2-7 . few TRBV3-1
CASSTDRDRTDTQYF TGTGCCAGCAGCACGGACAGAGATCGCACAGATACGCAGTATTTT TRBJ2-3 . . TRBV7-9